The next 14 T cell receptor beta chains were all read from a single sample in a study of T cell repertoires in cytomegalovirus infection. MiXCR was run by TCRdb on the reads, yielding one entry per CDR3 protein. Of about 260,000 distinct CDR3 sequences detected, 12% to 15% appear once; the ten largest clones hold 8.5% to 10%. The sample was PBMCs. These receptors originate from a human donor in good health (CMV status not recorded). Some clones in this sample may be carry-over from other donors' samples.

This clonotype came up many times. The J gene is TRBJ2-7, the V gene TRBV20-1; the D call may be TRBD1 or TRBD2 (5 bases each). The CDR3 sequence is 13 residues long. Trimming removed 4 bases at V and 3 bases at J, with 13 bases between. Germline V CDR1 and CDR2: DFQATT, SNEGSKA (reference sequence). The CDR3 DNA reads as TGCAGTGCTAAGGGGAGATTCGACTACGAGCAGTACTTC. Translated: CSAKGRFDYEQYF.

In this sample, this clonotype turned up a few times. This chain links TRBV29-1 with TRBJ1-1, with unresolved D. The germline V gene encodes CDR1 SQVTM and CDR2 ANQGSEA. V shed 4 bases and J shed 1 base, with 13 bases lying between them. The CDR3 is 14 amino acids. CDR3 DNA: TGCAGCGTTGTATGGAGAGGGCGGAACACTGAAGCTTTCTTT. It yields the protein CSVVWRGRNTEAFF.

This clonotype is deemed medium-sized (0.01 to 0.1%). The V gene is TRBV7-2, the J gene TRBJ1-1; TRBD1 matches at 10 bases. V lost 5 bases to trimming and J lost 7 bases; unmatched junction nucleotides: 10. CDR1 is SGHTA and CDR2 is FQGNSA in the germline V gene. The CDR3 is made up of 15 amino acids. The chain's CDR3 is CASSRWGQGMGEAFF. DNA of the CDR3: TGTGCCAGCAGCCGGTGGGGACAGGGGATGGGTGAAGCTTTCTTT.

This clonotype was detected ten times or more. The rearrangement joins TRBV19 to TRBJ2-1, with 8 positions matching TRBD2. Germline assignment: CDR1 LNHDA and CDR2 SQIVND (reference sequence). Germline trimming cut 3 bases from V and 4 bases from J; bases unmatched to any gene: 11. This CDR3 comprises 17 residues. The CDR3 here is CASSISGSWGIYNEQFF. In DNA form, the CDR3 reads TGTGCCAGTAGTATCAGCGGGAGTTGGGGGATATACAATGAGCAGTTCTTC.

The J gene is TRBJ1-5, the V gene TRBV7-2, with D perhaps matching TRBD1 (5 bases). The V gene lost 5 bases and the J gene lost 0 bases, with 11 bases spanning the gap. Germline-derived CDR1 and CDR2 are SGHTA and FQGNSA. The CDR3 runs 15 residues. CDR3 coding DNA: TGTGCCAGCAGCCCCGGGACTCATAGCAATCAGCCCCAGCATTTT. Protein sequence: CASSPGTHSNQPQHF.

This clonotype has ten or more counts. V usage is TRBV20-1 and J usage is TRBJ2-1; 12 bases agree with TRBD2. The germline CDR1 and CDR2 sequences are DFQATT and SNEGSKA (reference sequence). V was clipped by 2 bases and J by 0 bases; unmatched bases: 8. The CDR3 length is 18 residues. The CDR3 nucleotides are TGCAGTGCTAGATCCCTAGCGGGGGGGTTTAGCTCCTACAATGAGCAGTTCTTC. Residues: CSARSLAGGFSSYNEQFF.

This clonotype was seen more than once but under ten times. The chain carries TRBV2 and TRBJ2-5; either TRBD1 or TRBD2 may fit D (6 bases each). Germline CDR1 is SNHLY and CDR2 is FYNNEI. V was pared by 4 bases and J by 5 bases, with 11 bases between. This CDR3 spans 13 amino acids. The CDR3 sequence is CASSGRGLETQYF. The CDR3 nucleotides are TGTGCCAGCAGTGGTCGGGGGCTCGAGACCCAGTACTTC. Using reference TRBV2 and TRBJ2-5 for the parts outside the CDR3, the full variable domain is EPEVTQTPSHQVTQMGQEVILRCVPISNHLYFYWYRQILGQKVEFLVSFYNNEISEKSEIFDDQFSVERPDGSNFTLKIRSTKLEDSAMYFCASSGRGLETQYFGPGTRLLVL.

In its sample, this clonotype was seen many times. The gene calls are TRBV7-2 and TRBJ1-2; no definite D call. This CDR3 comprises 12 residues. Germline CDR1 and CDR2: SGHTA and FQGNSA. The germline V and J ends were trimmed by 5 bases and 7 bases, with 11 bases remaining between them. The CDR3 sequence: CASSVRLLGYTF. CDR3 sequence (DNA): TGTGCCAGCAGCGTGCGGCTGCTTGGCTACACCTTC.

This clonotype was counted only a few times. V is TRBV4-1 and J is TRBJ2-3, with 7 bases lining up with TRBD2. The V gene's germline CDR1 is MGHRA and CDR2 YSYEKL. This CDR3 is 15 amino acids long. Germline trimming cut 0 bases from V and 6 bases from J; bases unmatched to any gene: 6. The CDR3 coding sequence is TGCGCCAGCAGCCAAGATCTGGGAGGGTTGGATACGCAGTATTTT. The encoded protein is CASSQDLGGLDTQYF.

Comment on this clonotype: This may arise from a read error, as a much more abundant clone is one base away. The chain is built from TRBV7-3 and TRBJ2-2; D is ambiguous. The germline CDR1 and CDR2 sequences are SGHTA and FQGTGA. This CDR3 is 13 amino acids long. Trimming removed 9 bases from V and 6 bases from J, with 14 bases in between. This chain's CDR3 is CASRRINAGELFF. In DNA, the CDR3 is TGTGCCAGTCGGCGAATAAACGCCGGGGAGCTGTTTTTT.

This clonotype appeared many times. V is TRBV12-3 or TRBV12-4 and J is TRBJ1-1; the D is unclear. The CDR3 totals 12 residues. The V gene lost 3 bases and the J gene lost 7 bases, with 9 bases spanning the gap. Here the CDR3 reads CASSFGWLEAFF. The CDR3 bases are TGTGCCAGCAGTTTCGGGTGGCTTGAAGCTTTCTTT.

This clonotype has a handful of counts. Here the CDR3 reads CASTLQVSGANVLTF. The CDR3 region has the DNA TGTGCCAGTACCTTACAGGTCTCTGGGGCCAACGTCCTGACTTTC. The V gene is TRBV19, the J gene TRBJ2-6, with D maybe TRBD1 (5 bases). The CDR3 totals 15 residues. Germline CDR1 is LNHDA and CDR2 is SQIVND (reference sequence). Trimming pared 7 bases from V and 0 bases from J, leaving 10 bases between.

Note on this clonotype: A much larger clone is a single base away; this may be a read error. The V and J genes are TRBV28 and TRBJ1-4, with D possibly matching TRBD1 (5 bases). The CDR3 is 15 amino acids. The V gene's germline CDR1 is MDHEN and CDR2 SYDVKM. The chain's CDR3 is CSSSFTTGVVEKLFF. As DNA, the CDR3 is TGTTCCAGCAGTTTTACTACGGGGGTTGTTGAAAAACTGTTTTTT. The whole variable domain, filled in from reference TRBV28 and TRBJ1-4, reads DVKVTQSSRYLVKRTGEKVFLECVQDMDHENMFWYRQDPGLGLRLIYFSYDVKMKEKGDIPEGYSVSREKKERFSLILESASTNQTSMYLCSSSFTTGVVEKLFFGSGTQLSVL.

This clonotype was observed a handful of times. The gene calls are TRBV6-6 and TRBJ2-3, with D perhaps TRBD2 (6 bases). Germline lookup yields CDR1 MNHNY and CDR2 SVGAGI (reference sequence). This CDR3 has 15 residues. The ends were cut back, 10 bases at V and 0 bases at J, with 17 bases in the middle. CDR3: CATNPAAGSTDTQYF. The CDR3 DNA sequence: TGTGCCACCAACCCAGCGGCGGGAAGCACAGATACGCAGTATTTT.